This TCR beta chain was documented in a study of blood T cell repertoires in COVID-19. Study at large: Acute-phase and convalescent COVID-19 samples originated in the United States, Italy and Spain. T cells, B-cell-depleted T cells, or PBMCs supplied cDNA or gDNA.

V shed 0 bases and J shed 4 bases, with 10 bases lying between them. CDR1 is SGHDT, CDR2 YYEEEE, per germline. This CDR3 is built from 14 residues. Authors' methods: For nucleated cells, counts were estimated from reference gene primer amplification. Assay: immunoSEQ multiplex PCR; the TCRdb copy retains only in-frame clones and omits some. From that table come the V and J calls and clone size; the DNA was used to work out D and trimming. The table lists 250,000 to 350,000 clones, roughly 90% of them singletons. Seattle's cohort entered during active infection and was followed longitudinally. The receptor was isolated from a woman aged 30 to 39 with COVID-19, enrolled during active disease. J is TRBJ1-2 and V is TRBV5-6; weak D call: TRBD1 (6 bases). Material for sequencing was peripheral blood. The chain's CDR3 is CASSLVRGTYGYTF. The CDR3, as DNA: TGTGCCAGCAGCTTGGTAAGGGGGACCTATGGCTACACCTTC.